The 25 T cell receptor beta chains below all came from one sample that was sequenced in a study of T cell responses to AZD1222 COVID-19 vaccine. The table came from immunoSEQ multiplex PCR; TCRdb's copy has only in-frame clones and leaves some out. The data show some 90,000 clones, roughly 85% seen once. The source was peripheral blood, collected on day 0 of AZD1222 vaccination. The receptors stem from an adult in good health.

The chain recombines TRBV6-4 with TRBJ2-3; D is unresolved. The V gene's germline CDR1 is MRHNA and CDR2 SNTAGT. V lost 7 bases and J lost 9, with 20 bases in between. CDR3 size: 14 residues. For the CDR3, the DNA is TGTGCCAGCATTCTAGAGCCCAGCATGAGGACGCAGTATTTT. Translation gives CASILEPSMRTQYF.

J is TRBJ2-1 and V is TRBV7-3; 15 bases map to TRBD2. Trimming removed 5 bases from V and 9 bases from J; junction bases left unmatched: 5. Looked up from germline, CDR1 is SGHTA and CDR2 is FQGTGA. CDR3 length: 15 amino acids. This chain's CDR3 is CASSRTSGRAAEQFF. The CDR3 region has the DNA TGTGCCAGCAGCAGGACTAGCGGGAGGGCGGCTGAGCAGTTCTTC.

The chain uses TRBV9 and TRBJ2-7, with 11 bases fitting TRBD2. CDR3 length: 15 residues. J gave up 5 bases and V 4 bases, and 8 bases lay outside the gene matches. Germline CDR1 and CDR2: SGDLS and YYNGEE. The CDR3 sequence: CASSTGASGRNEQYF. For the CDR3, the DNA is TGTGCCAGCAGCACAGGGGCTAGCGGGAGGAACGAGCAGTACTTC.

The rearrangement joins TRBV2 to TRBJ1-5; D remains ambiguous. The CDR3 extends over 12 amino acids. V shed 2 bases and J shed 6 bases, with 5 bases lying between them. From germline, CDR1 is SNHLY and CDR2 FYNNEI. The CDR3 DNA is TGTGCCAGCAGTGAAACGGGTCAGCCCCAGCATTTT. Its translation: CASSETGQPQHF.

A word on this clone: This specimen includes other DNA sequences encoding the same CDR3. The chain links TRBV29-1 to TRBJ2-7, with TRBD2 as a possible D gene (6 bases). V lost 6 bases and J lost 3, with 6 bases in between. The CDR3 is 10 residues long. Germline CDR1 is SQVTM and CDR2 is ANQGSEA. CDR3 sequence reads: CSVRDYEQYF. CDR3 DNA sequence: TGCAGCGTGCGGGACTACGAGCAGTACTTC.

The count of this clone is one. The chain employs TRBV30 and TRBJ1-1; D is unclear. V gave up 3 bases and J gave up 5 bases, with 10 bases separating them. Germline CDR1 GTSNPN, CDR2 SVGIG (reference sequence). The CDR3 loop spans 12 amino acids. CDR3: CAWRAAGTEAFF. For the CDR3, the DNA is TGTGCCTGGAGGGCCGCCGGGACTGAAGCTTTCTTT.

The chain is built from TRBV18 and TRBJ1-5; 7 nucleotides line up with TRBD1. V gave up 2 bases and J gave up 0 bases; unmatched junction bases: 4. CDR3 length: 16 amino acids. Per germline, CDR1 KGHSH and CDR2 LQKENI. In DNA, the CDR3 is TGTGCCAGCTCACCAGGGACAGTTTATAGCAATCAGCCCCAGCATTTT. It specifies CASSPGTVYSNQPQHF.

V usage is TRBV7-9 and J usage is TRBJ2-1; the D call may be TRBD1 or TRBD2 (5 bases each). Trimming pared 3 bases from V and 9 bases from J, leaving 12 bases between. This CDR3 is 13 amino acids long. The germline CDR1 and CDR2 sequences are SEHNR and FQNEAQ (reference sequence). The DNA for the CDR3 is TGTGCCAGCAGCTTGGGCACTAGGGGTGAGCAGTTCTTC. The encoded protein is CASSLGTRGEQFF.

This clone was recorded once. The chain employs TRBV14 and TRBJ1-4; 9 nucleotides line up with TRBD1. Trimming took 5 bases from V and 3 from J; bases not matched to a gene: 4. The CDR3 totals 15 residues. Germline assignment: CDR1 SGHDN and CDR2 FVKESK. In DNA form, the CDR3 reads TGTGCCAGCAGCGGACGGACAGGGGCTAATGAAAAACTGTTTTTT. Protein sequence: CASSGRTGANEKLFF.

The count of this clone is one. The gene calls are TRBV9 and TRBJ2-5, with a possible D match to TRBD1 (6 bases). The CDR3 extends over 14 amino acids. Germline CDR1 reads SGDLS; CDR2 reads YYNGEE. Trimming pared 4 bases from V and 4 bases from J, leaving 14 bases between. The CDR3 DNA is TGTGCCAGCAGCATCCCAGGGGTAAGAGAGACCCAGTACTTC. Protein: CASSIPGVRETQYF.

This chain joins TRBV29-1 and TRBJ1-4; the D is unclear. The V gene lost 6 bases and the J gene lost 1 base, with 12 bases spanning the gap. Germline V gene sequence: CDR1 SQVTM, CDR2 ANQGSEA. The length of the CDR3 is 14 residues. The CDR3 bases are TGCAGCGTATCCCCTATGGGAACTAATGAAAAACTGTTTTTT. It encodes CSVSPMGTNEKLFF.

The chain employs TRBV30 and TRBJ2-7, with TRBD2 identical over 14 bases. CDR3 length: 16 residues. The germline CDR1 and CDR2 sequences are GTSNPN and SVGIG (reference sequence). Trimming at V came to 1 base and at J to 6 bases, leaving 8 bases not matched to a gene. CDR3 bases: TGTGCCTGGAGTGGAACCGGGACTAGCGGGAGAGGCGAGCAGTACTTC. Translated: CAWSGTGTSGRGEQYF.

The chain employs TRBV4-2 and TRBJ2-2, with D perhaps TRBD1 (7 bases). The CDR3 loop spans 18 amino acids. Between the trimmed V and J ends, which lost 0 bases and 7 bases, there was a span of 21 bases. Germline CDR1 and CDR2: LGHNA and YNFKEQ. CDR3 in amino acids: CASSQDLAGQYFYGELFF. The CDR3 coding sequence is TGTGCCAGCAGCCAAGATCTTGCGGGACAGTACTTTTACGGGGAGCTGTTTTTT.

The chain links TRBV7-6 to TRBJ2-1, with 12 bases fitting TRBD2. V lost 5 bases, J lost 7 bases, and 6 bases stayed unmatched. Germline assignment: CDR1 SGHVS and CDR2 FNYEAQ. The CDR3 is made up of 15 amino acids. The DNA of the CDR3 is TGTGCCAGCAGCATGACTAGCGGGAGTGGGAATGAGCAGTTCTTC. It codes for CASSMTSGSGNEQFF. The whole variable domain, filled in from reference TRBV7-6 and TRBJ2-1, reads GAGVSQSPRYKVTKRGQDVALRCDPISGHVSLYWYRQALGQGPEFLTYFNYEAQQDKSGLPNDRFSAERPEGSISTLTIQRTEQRDSAMYRCASSMTSGSGNEQFFGPGTRLTVL.

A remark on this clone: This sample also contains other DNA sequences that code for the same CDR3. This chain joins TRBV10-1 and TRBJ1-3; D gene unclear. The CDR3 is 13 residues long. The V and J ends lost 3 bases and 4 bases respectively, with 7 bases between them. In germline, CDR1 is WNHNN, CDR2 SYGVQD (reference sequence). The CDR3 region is CASSDGQGNTIYF. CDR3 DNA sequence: TGCGCCAGCAGTGATGGTCAGGGAAACACCATATATTTT.

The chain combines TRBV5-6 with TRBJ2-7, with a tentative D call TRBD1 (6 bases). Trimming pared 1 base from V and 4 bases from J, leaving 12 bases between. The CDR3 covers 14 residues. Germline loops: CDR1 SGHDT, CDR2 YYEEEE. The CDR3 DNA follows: TGTGCCAGCAGCTTGAGGGGGAACGCTTACGAGCAGTACTTC. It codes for CASSLRGNAYEQYF.

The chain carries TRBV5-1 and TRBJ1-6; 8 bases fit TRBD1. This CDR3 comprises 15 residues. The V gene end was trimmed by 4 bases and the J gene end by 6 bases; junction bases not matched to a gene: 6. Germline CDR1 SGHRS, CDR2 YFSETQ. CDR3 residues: CASSPGQGFNSPLHF. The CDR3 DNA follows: TGCGCCAGCAGCCCCGGACAGGGCTTTAATTCACCCCTCCACTTT. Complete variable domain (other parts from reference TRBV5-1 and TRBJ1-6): KAGVTQTPRYLIKTRGQQVTLSCSPISGHRSVSWYQQTPGQGLQFLFEYFSETQRNKGNFPGRFSGRQFSNSRSEMNVSTLELGDSALYLCASSPGQGFNSPLHFGNGTRLTVT.

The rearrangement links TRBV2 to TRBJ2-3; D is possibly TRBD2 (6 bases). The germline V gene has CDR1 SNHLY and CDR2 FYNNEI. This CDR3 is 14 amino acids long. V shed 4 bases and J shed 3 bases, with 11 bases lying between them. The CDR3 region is CASSGGGGTDTQYF. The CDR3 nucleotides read TGTGCCAGCAGTGGGGGAGGAGGGACAGATACGCAGTATTTT.

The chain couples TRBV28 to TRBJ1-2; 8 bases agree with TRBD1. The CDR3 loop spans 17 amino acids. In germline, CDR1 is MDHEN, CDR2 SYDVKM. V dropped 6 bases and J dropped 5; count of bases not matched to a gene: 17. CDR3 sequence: CASSSPGTGSLPYGYTF. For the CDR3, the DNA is TGTGCCAGCAGCAGTCCCGGGACAGGCTCGCTACCATATGGCTACACCTTC.

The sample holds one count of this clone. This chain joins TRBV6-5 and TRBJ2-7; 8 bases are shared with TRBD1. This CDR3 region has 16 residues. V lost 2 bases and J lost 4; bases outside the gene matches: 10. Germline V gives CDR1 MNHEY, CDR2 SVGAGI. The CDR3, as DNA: TGTGCCAGCAGTTACCTTCGGACAGGGATAAAGTACGAGCAGTACTTC. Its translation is CASSYLRTGIKYEQYF.

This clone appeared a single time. In nucleotides, the CDR3 is TGTGCCAGCAGCCGGCCAGCGGGAGGGGGAAATGAGCAGTTCTTC. Its translation is CASSRPAGGGNEQFF. This chain connects TRBV7-3 to TRBJ2-1; 10 bases are a match to TRBD2. This CDR3 has 15 amino acids. CDR1 is SGHTA, CDR2 FQGTGA, per germline. Trimming took 5 bases from V and 7 from J; bases not matched to a gene: 8.

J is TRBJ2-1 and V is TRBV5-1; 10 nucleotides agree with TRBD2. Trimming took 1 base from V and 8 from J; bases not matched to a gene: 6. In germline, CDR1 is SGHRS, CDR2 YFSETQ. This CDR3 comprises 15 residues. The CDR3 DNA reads TGCGCCAGCAGCTTGACTAGCGGGAAGAAGGATGAGCAGTTCTTC. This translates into CASSLTSGKKDEQFF.

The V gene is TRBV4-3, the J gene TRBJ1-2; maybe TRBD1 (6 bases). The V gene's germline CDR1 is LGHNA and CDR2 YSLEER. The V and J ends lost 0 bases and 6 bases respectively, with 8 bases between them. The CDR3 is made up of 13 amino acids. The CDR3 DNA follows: TGCGCCAGCAGCCAAGAAAGGGGGAATGGCTACACCTTC. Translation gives CASSQERGNGYTF.

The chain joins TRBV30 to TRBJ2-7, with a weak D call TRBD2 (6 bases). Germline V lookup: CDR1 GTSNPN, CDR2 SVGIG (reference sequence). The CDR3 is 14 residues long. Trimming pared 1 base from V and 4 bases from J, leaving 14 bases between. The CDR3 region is CAWSAGTGEYEQYF. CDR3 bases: TGTGCCTGGAGTGCGGGGACTGGCGAATACGAGCAGTACTTC.

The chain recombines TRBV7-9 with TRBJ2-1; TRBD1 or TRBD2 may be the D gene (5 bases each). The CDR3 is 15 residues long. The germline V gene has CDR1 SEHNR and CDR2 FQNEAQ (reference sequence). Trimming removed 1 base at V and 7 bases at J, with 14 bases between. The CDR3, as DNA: TGTGCCAGCAGCTTAGTCGACGGGACGGATAATGAGCAGTTCTTC. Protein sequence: CASSLVDGTDNEQFF.